Shown below are 7 T cell receptor beta chains from a single sample sequenced in a study of T cell responses to AZD1222 COVID-19 vaccine. The method was immunoSEQ multiplex PCR; TCRdb's version includes in-frame clones alone and lacks a portion of them. The table includes more than 140,000 clones, 90% to 95% detected once. Sequencing was performed on peripheral blood, taken on day 0 of MenACWY control vaccination. The receptors stem from an adult in good health.

CDR3 sequence reads: CASSPGTHQETQYF. The CDR3 nucleotides read TGTGCCAGCAGCCCCGGGACACACCAAGAGACCCAGTACTTC. This chain joins TRBV5-4 and TRBJ2-5; D might be TRBD1 (6 bases). Germline values: CDR1 SGHNT, CDR2 YYREEE (reference sequence). This CDR3 comprises 14 residues. V was clipped by 4 bases and J by 0 bases, with 10 bases between them.

This clone was seen a handful of times. This rearrangement joins TRBV5-1 to TRBJ1-1; D not certain. The CDR3 consists of 13 residues. Germline CDR1 is SGHRS and CDR2 is YFSETQ. V gave up 0 bases and J gave up 0 bases, with 3 bases separating them. CDR3 residues: CASSLAVNTEAFF. CDR3 DNA sequence: TGCGCCAGCAGCTTGGCCGTGAACACTGAAGCTTTCTTT.

The sample holds a few counts of this clone. This chain links TRBV6-5 with TRBJ2-5; 7 bases map to TRBD1. The J segment lost 2 bases and the V segment lost 5 bases, leaving 8 bases of the junction unmatched. Germline V gene data show CDR1 as MNHEY and CDR2 as SVGAGI. The CDR3 length is 15 residues. CDR3 in DNA: TGTGCCAGCAGTATGGAAAGGACAGGACAAGAGACCCAGTACTTC. Amino acids: CASSMERTGQETQYF.

The chain carries TRBV4-1 and TRBJ1-1; 7 positions agree with TRBD1. Germline V gene lookup returns CDR1 MGHRA and CDR2 YSYEKL. This CDR3 comprises 15 residues. Losses at the gene ends were 4 bases for V and 0 bases for J; bases not matched to a gene: 5. CDR3: CASSLDRALNTEAFF. The DNA for the CDR3 is TGCGCCAGCAGCCTAGACAGGGCTTTGAACACTGAAGCTTTCTTT.

This chain connects TRBV5-4 to TRBJ1-2; 7 bases align to TRBD1. Trimming at V came to 0 bases and at J to 2 bases, leaving 7 bases not matched to a gene. Germline loops: CDR1 SGHNT, CDR2 YYREEE (reference sequence). The CDR3 runs to 16 residues. CDR3 protein: CASSLAKLGQNYGYTF. The CDR3 DNA reads TGTGCCAGCAGCTTGGCAAAATTGGGACAGAACTATGGCTACACCTTC.

This sequence joins TRBV2 and TRBJ1-4, with 7 positions matching TRBD1. This CDR3 is built from 16 residues. Germline lookup yields CDR1 SNHLY and CDR2 FYNNEI. J gave up 4 bases and V 4 bases, and 9 bases lay outside the gene matches. DNA of the CDR3: TGTGCCAGCAGTGTAAGCGGGACAGCCCATAATGAAAAACTGTTTTTT. Translation: CASSVSGTAHNEKLFF.

This sequence joins TRBV18 and TRBJ2-1, with TRBD2 matching over 9 bases. In germline, CDR1 is KGHSH, CDR2 LQKENI. Trimming took 2 bases from V and 8 from J; bases not matched to a gene: 10. The CDR3 is 16 residues long. CDR3 DNA: TGTGCCAGCTCACCAACTCCTAGCGGGGCGGGCGATGAGCAGTTCTTC. Amino acids: CASSPTPSGAGDEQFF.